Detailed here is one TCR beta chain. The specificity of this receptor is unknown. No base quality information exists; no much larger clone differs at one position. The protocol used for the library was the immunoSEQ multiplex PCR assay. For the multiplex PCR, a mixture combining 60 forward primers for TCR Vbeta segments and 13 reverse primers for TCR Jbeta segments was used. Amplification of the CDR3 region of rearranged TCR beta genes was performed with a multiplex PCR assay on genomic DNA. Amplified TCR beta libraries were sequenced as 87-base-pair reads on the Illumina HiSeq System. The published analysis was carried out like this. In a later analysis, some 80 million unique TCR beta chains were counted across the 690 or so repertoires, and roughly 11 million of these chains were shared by at least two donors. To remove PCR and sequencing errors, raw reads were error-corrected and collapsed into unique sequences using a nearest-neighbor algorithm that merged closely related sequences. CDR3 sequences were aligned to IMGT reference sequences to assign V, D and J gene segments. Each retained sequence needed at least a six-nucleotide match to both a V gene segment and a J gene segment. Rearrangements were classified as productive when the CDR3 lacked stop codons and remained in frame with V and J, and all other rearrangements were classified as non-productive. CDR3 was defined by IMGT convention, running from the second conserved V-encoded cysteine to the conserved J-encoded phenylalanine. The earlier analysis of fewer than 750 of the donors excluded sequences that lacked an unambiguous match to a single V gene segment. In an earlier analysis of some 590 of the donors, a V segment was called functional when productive rearrangements were above 56.7%, and segregating when the standard deviation between donors exceeded 5%. A statistical classification framework was built for diagnosing cytomegalovirus status from the catalog of TCR beta chain sequences. In a later analysis, TCR nucleotide sequences were compared against IMGT/GENE-DB human TR gene sequences so that V and J genes could be assigned. In a later analysis, CDR3 sequences and most-parsimonious VDJ recombination scenarios were assigned using the TCRdist pipeline. A later analysis defined each TCR beta chain by its CDR3 amino acid sequence plus V-gene family, and excluded reads lacking a unique V-gene family. As a way to deal with suspected cross-contamination and a sequencing artifact, a later analysis dropped hundreds of nucleotide sequences that were highly shared and had low generation probability. A later analysis calculated a clonal expansion index for each public chain from normalized within-repertoire ranks of inferred template counts. Generation probabilities in a later analysis came from a VDJ recombination model fitted to out-of-frame rearrangements, and those results were checked against IGoR. Hypergeometric tests were used in a later analysis to score TCR-TCR, TCR-HLA and TCR-CMV co-occurrence, with a repertoire-size bias correction applied to the TCR pairs. False discovery rates were estimated in a later analysis by permuting HLA or CMV assignments 20 times. In a later analysis, co-occurring TCRs were grouped using DBSCAN, with TCRdist sequence similarity added in when clustering inside HLA-allele-positive subsets. Repertoires with fewer than 30,000 or more than 120,000 public chains were left out of co-occurrence clustering, as were about five repertoires with anomalous nucleotide sharing. TCRdb carries this immuneACCESS record with in-frame sequences only. Its versions omit some clonotypes, under half of them owing to an unresolved V gene in the studies checked, with the rest unexplained. V, J and clone size are taken as reported in that table, and D and trimming were inferred from the DNA itself. The sample table contains about 130,000 clones; only one count was recorded for around 77% of them. The ten biggest clones cover 4.8% of the sample.

The entry originates in a study of cytomegalovirus exposure and HLA in healthy donors (dated by TCRdb to 2016 to 2017). Turning to the overall study: An earlier analysis of a few hundred of the donors reported 276 Gb of sequence data and 117 million unique TCR beta sequences obtained from around 180 million T cells. Roughly 300 gigabases of sequencing data and around 85 million unique TCR sequences made up an early release that covered approximately 620 HLA-typed donors. Among the roughly 400 genotyped donors, about 85% belonged to the genetic ancestry cluster associated with self-reported Caucasian donors. The study was designed to test whether signatures of past pathogen exposure could be identified by cataloging public T cell receptors. Using immunosequencing, the study profiled T cell repertoires from fewer than 850 subjects and related those repertoires to cytomegalovirus serostatus. In addition to the first cohort of 650 to 750 subjects, a separate validation cohort of 130 or so different subjects was used. The study combined high-throughput TCR immunosequencing, statistical association of individual TCRs with disease status, and machine learning to predict cytomegalovirus infection status. To study patterns of TCR occurrence, a later analysis re-analyzed previously published TCR beta repertoires from around 670 donors and added high-resolution HLA genotyping. In the later analysis, no new phenotypic data were used to find candidate immune exposures; instead, reliance was placed on TCR beta sequences and their occurrence across donors. An earlier analysis of around 580 of the donors used high-throughput TCR beta sequencing to judge whether each TCR beta V gene segment behaved as functional or pseudogenic. Donor age, sex, ethnicity and CMV serostatus were compiled alongside the repertoire data. In a later genetic analysis, genome-wide SNP genotypes for about three fifths of the 666 donors were used, and that subset was treated as a discovery cohort. All discovery cohort repertoires had been generated using a single sequencing platform. HLA typing included class I and class II loci at four-digit resolution. Typing coverage differed by locus: A, B, C, DRB1 and DQB1 were typed in roughly 620-630 donors, DQA1 in 500 to 550, DPA1 in some 610, and DPB1 in 472. Because of strong linkage in the cohort, roughly five DR-DQ haplotypes were treated as single units for association and clustering. Across 398 genotyped donors of the cohort, an average of about 250,000 unique TCR beta nucleotide sequences per donor were sequenced, and around 19% of those sequences were non-productive. Overall results and qualifications from the work: CMV serostatus was the only immune exposure information available for the cohort. A further reported finding was that TCR beta sequences accurately predicted the HLA-A and HLA-B alleles for most subjects in the first cohort. The authors suggested that the approach could potentially be generalized to other disease states and immunological phenotypes. Some IMGT-functional V segments, including TRBV6-2 and TRBV6-3, could not be told apart with the 87-base-pair reads, so those segments were excluded. Because counts were too low, approximately 18 rarely observed V segments, including chromosome 9 orphons, were excluded from the earlier analysis of 587 of the donors. In an earlier analysis of roughly 560 of the donors, most TCR beta V segments were observed in productive rearrangements about 90% or about 30% of the time, broadly matching IMGT annotations. In a later analysis, TCR association rates were found to vary across HLA loci, with the most associated TCRs seen for DRB1 alleles and the fewest for HLA-C alleles. Roughly uniform sequencing depth across donors was assumed in presence/absence analyses, although this assumption may not hold. While some public TCRs were present in many individuals, most TCR sequences turned up only very rarely across donors. Correlated functional status among segregating V segments might reflect linkage disequilibrium, but an unknown experimental factor could not be ruled out. A later analysis associated about 17,000 TCR beta sequences with specific HLA alleles at a false discovery rate of 0.05. In both the original and validation cohorts, the classifier was reported to diagnose cytomegalovirus status with high specificity and sensitivity. The study gave a list of 150 to 200 TCR beta chains associated with cytomegalovirus. A later genetic analysis associated a missense DCLRE1C variant with V-gene and J-gene trimming of TCR beta chains, and an independent cohort replicated the association. When HLA alleles, especially DR and DQ, strongly co-occurred, attributing TCR associations to individual alleles was difficult. A later analysis found that HLA-associated TCR beta chains were more clonally expanded and had lower generation probabilities than equally common non-associated chains. Because HLA typing was unavailable for some donors at each locus, only the typed subset was used in association tests. A cluster of highly shared sequence variants was judged likely to be a technical artifact of the sequencing pipeline. In a later analysis, several top co-occurrence clusters were reported to appear linked to parvovirus B19, influenza, CMV and Epstein-Barr virus. In vitro tests confirmed that three of the cytomegalovirus-associated TCR beta chains recognize cytomegalovirus antigens. A later analysis found that most CMV-associated TCR beta chains appeared HLA-restricted, with HLA associations seemingly driven largely by CMV exposure. The cohort was sequenced for TCR beta chains only, and without alpha or paired-chain data the features that could be detected were limited. Compared with the approximately 670-donor mean, donors in an Asian-associated ancestry cluster had fewer N-insertions in productive TCRs, according to a later genetic analysis.

The cohort was made up of under 800 healthy bone marrow donors. At the time of sampling, every cohort member was nominally healthy, though immune exposures that went unrecorded were likely present. Of the approximately 700 cohort members, 250 to 300 had positive CMV serostatus and roughly 330 had negative CMV serostatus, and CMV serostatus was not recorded for the donor. A peripheral blood sample was provided by each donor, and peripheral blood mononuclear cells were used for TCR beta sequencing. The Qiagen DNeasy Blood Extraction Kit was used to extract genomic DNA from the blood cell samples. Taken from cysteine to phenylalanine, the CDR3 has 20 residues. The DNA shown is the 60-base CDR3, in frame from base 1. The V end gives up 6 bases and the J end 2 bases, leaving 17 bases in the junction not matched to a gene. From the germline V gene, CDR1 is SNHLY and CDR2 is FYNNEI.

The receptor was derived from a man in his thirties or forties in good health. The sample comprised PBMCs. The chain is assembled from TRBV2 and TRBJ2-3, with TRBD2 matching 13 junction bases. The CDR3 here reads CASSPQGLAGWGGVTDTQYF. The nucleotides read TGTGCCAGCAGCCCACAGGGACTAGCGGGATGGGGGGGGGTCACAGATACGCAGTATTTT. The variable domain in full, with residues beyond the CDR3 obtained from the reference TRBV2 and TRBJ2-3 genes, is EPEVTQTPSHQVTQMGQEVILRCVPISNHLYFYWYRQILGQKVEFLVSFYNNEISEKSEIFDDQFSVERPDGSNFTLKIRSTKLEDSAMYFCASSPQGLAGWGGVTDTQYFGPGTRLTVL.